There are a few counts of the clone carrying this T cell receptor beta chain. Its antigen is undetermined. This specimen comes from a study of T-cell memory formation after mild COVID-19. In the study overall: Largely, TCR clusters stayed within a single donor.

Overall study findings and caveats: The second-wave clones peaking on day 37 were not confirmed as SARS-CoV-2-specific.

In TCRdb, the 5' RACE reads were re-called with MiXCR into one record per CDR3 protein. The sample has roughly 310,000 distinct CDR3 sequences, around 15% seen once. Sequenced material: PBMCs or a T cell subset sorted from them (not recorded which). The sequence derives from a man younger than 30 who had mild COVID-19 (a few samples of this study predate the infection). Cell type and time point are not known.

CDR3 DNA sequence: TGTGCCAGCAGCGTAGGACTCCCGGCTAATGAGCAGTTCTTC. It translates to CASSVGLPANEQFF. V is TRBV9 and J is TRBJ2-1; no definite D call. Germline lookup yields CDR1 SGDLS and CDR2 YYNGEE. CDR3 length: 14 amino acids. The V end lost 0 bases, the J end lost 7 bases, and 11 bases lay between the germline ends.